Shown below are 13 T cell receptor beta chains from a single sample sequenced in a study of blood T cell repertoires in COVID-19. TCRdb's copy holds only in-frame clones and misses some; the assay was immunoSEQ multiplex PCR. The table includes around 100,000 clones, around 87% detected once. Source material: peripheral blood. These receptors came from a human donor with acute or convalescent COVID-19. The donor label of this sample is uncertain.

The V call is TRBV19, the J call TRBJ1-6; 7 bases map to TRBD1. Trimming removed 5 bases from V and 14 bases from J; junction bases left unmatched: 9. Looked up from germline, CDR1 is LNHDA and CDR2 is SQIVND (reference sequence). The CDR3 is made up of 13 amino acids. The CDR3 region is CASSRQGKEALHF. DNA for the CDR3: TGTGCCAGTAGTCGACAGGGTAAAGAAGCCCTCCACTTT.

The chain is built from TRBV14 and TRBJ2-1; 8 nucleotides agree with TRBD2. The germline CDR1 and CDR2 sequences are SGHDN and FVKESK. Unmatched junction bases numbered 6, after V lost 0 bases and J lost 2 bases. This CDR3 contains 17 residues. The CDR3 DNA sequence: TGTGCCAGCAGCCAAGAGAACGTCGGGGGGGCCTACAATGAGCAGTTCTTC. Translated: CASSQENVGGAYNEQFF.

The DNA of the CDR3 is TGTGCCAGCTCACCAGGACAGGGGGCCTACTACGAGCAGTACTTC. It specifies CASSPGQGAYYEQYF. The chain has TRBV18 and TRBJ2-7; the match to TRBD1 covers 11 bases. The CDR3 runs 15 residues. CDR1 is KGHSH, CDR2 LQKENI, per germline. V lost 2 bases, J lost 3 bases, and 3 bases stayed unmatched.

The J gene is TRBJ1-4, the V gene TRBV6-5; no firm D call. Germline loops: CDR1 MNHEY, CDR2 SVGAGI. V was clipped by 5 bases and J by 5 bases, with 9 bases between them. The CDR3 length is 13 residues. The CDR3 sequence: CASSRTGNEKLFF. The CDR3 DNA is TGTGCCAGCAGTCGGACTGGAAATGAAAAACTGTTTTTT.

This clone has just one count. The J gene is TRBJ1-1, the V gene TRBV6-6, with D unresolved. This CDR3 is 13 amino acids long. Germline lookup yields CDR1 MNHNY and CDR2 SVGAGI (reference sequence). Trimming left V 4 bases short and J 3 bases short, with 9 bases between. The CDR3 nucleotides read TGTGCCAGCAGTTGGGCCGGGGACACTGAAGCTTTCTTT. Its translation: CASSWAGDTEAFF.

This clone was seen a handful of times. J is TRBJ1-3 and V is TRBV5-5; 9 positions agree with TRBD1. After removal of 4 bases from V and 4 bases from J, the junction contained 6 bases not matched to a gene. The CDR3 length is 15 residues. Germline CDR1 SGHKS, CDR2 YYEKEE (reference sequence). CDR3 DNA sequence: TGTGCCAGCAGCATCACCGGGACAGGGGGAAACACCATATATTTT. It is translated as CASSITGTGGNTIYF.

In nucleotides, the CDR3 is TGCAGCGTTGATAGGCGGCTGAACACTGAAGCTTTCTTT. This sequence encodes CSVDRRLNTEAFF. The chain carries TRBV29-1 and TRBJ1-1; D is unresolved. Germline V lookup: CDR1 SQVTM, CDR2 ANQGSEA. The CDR3 is made up of 13 amino acids. Trimming left V 3 bases short and J 0 bases short, with 8 bases between.

This chain connects TRBV3-1 (or the pseudogene TRBV3-2) to TRBJ1-1; the D gene is possibly TRBD1 (6 bases). CDR3 size: 13 residues. The V end lost 4 bases, the J end lost 6 bases, and 12 bases lay between the germline ends. Germline CDR1 is LGHDT and CDR2 is YNNKEL (reference sequence). CDR3 DNA sequence: TGTGCCAGCAGCCGGGGGACAAACCCTGAAGCTTTCTTT. It yields the protein CASSRGTNPEAFF.

CDR3 sequence: CASRPTSGGLNTGELFF. The CDR3 DNA sequence: TGTGCCAGCAGACCGACTAGCGGAGGACTAAACACCGGGGAGCTGTTTTTT. The chain employs TRBV6-4 and TRBJ2-2; 9 nucleotides match TRBD2. Germline V lookup: CDR1 MRHNA, CDR2 SNTAGT. Trimming cost V 6 bases and J 2 bases; bases outside gene matches: 10. The CDR3 covers 17 residues.

The chain combines TRBV28 with TRBJ2-3; TRBD1 agrees at 7 bases. J lost 6 bases, V lost 5 bases, and 11 bases had no gene match. Germline loops: CDR1 MDHEN, CDR2 SYDVKM. The CDR3 loop spans 15 amino acids. The CDR3, as DNA: TGTGCCAGCAGTATCAGACAGGGTCCAAGGGATACGCAGTATTTT. It yields the protein CASSIRQGPRDTQYF.

This clone was seen a single time. V gene TRBV9 combines with J gene TRBJ1-1, with D maybe TRBD1 (6 bases). The CDR3 contains 14 residues. Deletions cut 2 bases from V and 5 bases from J, with 13 bases between. Germline CDR1 is SGDLS and CDR2 is YYNGEE. The CDR3 DNA is TGTGCCAGCAGCGTCTCACAACAGGGAACTGAAGCTTTCTTT. This translates into CASSVSQQGTEAFF.

V usage is TRBV30 and J usage is TRBJ1-2; 8 bases map to TRBD1. CDR1 is GTSNPN and CDR2 is SVGIG in the germline V gene (reference sequence). The CDR3 totals 15 residues. V shed 1 base and J 8 bases; nucleotides not matched to a gene: 12. The CDR3 DNA follows: TGTGCCTGGAGTGAAACCGGGACAGGAGTCGGGGGCTACACCTTC. Translated: CAWSETGTGVGGYTF. Combining the CDR3 with reference TRBV30 and TRBJ1-2 gives the whole variable domain SQTIHQWPATLVQPVGSPLSLECTVEGTSNPNLYWYRQAAGRGLQLLFYSVGIGQISSEVPQNLSASRPQDRQFILSSKKLLLSDSGFYLCAWSETGTGVGGYTFGSGTRLTVV.

The chain joins TRBV4-1 to TRBJ1-6; 8 bases align to TRBD1. CDR3 length equals 14 residues. V was pared by 3 bases and J by 6 bases, with 1 base of the junction left unmatched. The germline CDR1 and CDR2 sequences are MGHRA and YSYEKL. The CDR3 spells CASSQDRANSPLHF. In DNA form, the CDR3 reads TGCGCCAGCAGCCAGGACAGGGCTAATTCACCCCTCCACTTT.